The clone carrying this T cell receptor (beta chain) has just a few counts. Distinct nucleotide sequences in the sample also encode this CDR3. The data are from a study of blood T cell repertoires in COVID-19. Study-level background: Acute-phase and convalescent COVID-19 samples originated in the United States, Italy and Spain. Sources were T cells, B-cell-depleted T cells, or PBMCs; the material itself was cDNA or gDNA.

TCRdb's table, derived via immunoSEQ multiplex PCR, lists solely in-frame clones and lacks some. The sample has some 150,000 clones, 80% to 85% seen once. Germline values: CDR1 SGHTA, CDR2 FQGNSA. The CDR3 is made up of 12 amino acids. Deletions cut 5 bases from V and 9 bases from J, with 11 bases between. The rearrangement links TRBV7-2 to TRBJ2-1; D may be TRBD2 (5 bases). The receptor comes from a human donor in a cohort sampled during active COVID-19. Sequenced material: peripheral blood. In nucleotides, the CDR3 is TGTGCCAGCAGCCTTACTAGAGGTGAGCAGTTCTTC. Its translation: CASSLTRGEQFF.